This record concerns one T cell receptor beta chain sequence. The protocol was immunoSEQ multiplex PCR, while the TCRdb copy is restricted to in-frame clones and leaves out a portion. The sample shows roughly 300,000 clones, 86% of them seen only once. The data originate from a study of blood T cell repertoires in COVID-19. The study recruited people aged 18 to 89 years across 20 to 30 US areas. This CDR3 is 13 amino acids long. Per the germline V gene, CDR1 is MNHEY and CDR2 is SVGAGI. The V gene lost 6 bases and the J gene lost 8 bases, with 16 bases spanning the gap. The material sequenced was PBMCs or T cells enriched from blood (not recorded which). The TCR comes from a woman aged 40 to 49 with acute COVID-19. The genes are TRBV6-5 and TRBJ1-2, with D possibly matching TRBD1 (6 bases). DNA of the CDR3: TGTGCCAGCAGCCGTACAGGGTCCGGAGGCTACACCTTC. Its translation is CASSRTGSGGYTF.